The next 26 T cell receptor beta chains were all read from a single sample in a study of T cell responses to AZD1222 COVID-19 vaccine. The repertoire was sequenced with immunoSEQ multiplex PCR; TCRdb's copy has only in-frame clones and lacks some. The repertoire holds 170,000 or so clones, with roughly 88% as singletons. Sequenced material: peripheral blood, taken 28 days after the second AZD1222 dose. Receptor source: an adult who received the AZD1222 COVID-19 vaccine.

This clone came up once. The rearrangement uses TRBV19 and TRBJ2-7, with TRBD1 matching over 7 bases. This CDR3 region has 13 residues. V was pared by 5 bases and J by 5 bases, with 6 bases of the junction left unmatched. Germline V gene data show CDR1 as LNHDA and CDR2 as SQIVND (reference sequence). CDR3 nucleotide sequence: TGTGCCAGTAGTCCAACAGGGGCCCACGAGCAGTACTTC. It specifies CASSPTGAHEQYF.

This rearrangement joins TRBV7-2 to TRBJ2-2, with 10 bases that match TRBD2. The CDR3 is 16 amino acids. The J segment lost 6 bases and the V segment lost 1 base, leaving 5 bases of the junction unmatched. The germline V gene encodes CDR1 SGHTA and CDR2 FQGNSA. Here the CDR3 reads CASSLGPSGGAGELFF. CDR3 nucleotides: TGTGCCAGCAGCTTAGGTCCCAGCGGGGGGGCCGGGGAGCTGTTTTTT.

DNA for the CDR3: TGTGCCAGTAGTATAGGTCCAGGGCCATACGAGCAGTACTTC. Protein sequence: CASSIGPGPYEQYF. The chain is built from TRBV19 and TRBJ2-7, with D perhaps TRBD1 (5 bases). The germline gives CDR1 LNHDA, CDR2 SQIVND (reference sequence). The V end lost 1 base, the J end lost 4 bases, and 11 bases lay between the germline ends. This CDR3 is built from 14 residues.

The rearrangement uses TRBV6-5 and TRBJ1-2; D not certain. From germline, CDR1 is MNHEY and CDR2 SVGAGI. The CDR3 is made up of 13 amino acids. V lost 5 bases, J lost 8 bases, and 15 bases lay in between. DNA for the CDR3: TGTGCCAGCAGTCCCCGGGTGAAAGGGGGCTACACCTTC. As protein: CASSPRVKGGYTF.

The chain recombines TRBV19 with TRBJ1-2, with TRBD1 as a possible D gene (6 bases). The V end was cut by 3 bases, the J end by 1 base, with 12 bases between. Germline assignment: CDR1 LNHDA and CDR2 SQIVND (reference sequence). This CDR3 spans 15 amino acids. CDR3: CASSITAGDNYGYTF. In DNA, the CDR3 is TGTGCCAGTAGTATTACCGCAGGGGATAACTATGGCTACACCTTC. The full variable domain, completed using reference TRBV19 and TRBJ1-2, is DGGITQSPKYLFRKEGQNVTLSCEQNLNHDAMYWYRQDPGQGLRLIYYSQIVNDFQKGDIAEGYSVSREKKESFPLTVTSAQKNPTAFYLCASSITAGDNYGYTFGSGTRLTVV.

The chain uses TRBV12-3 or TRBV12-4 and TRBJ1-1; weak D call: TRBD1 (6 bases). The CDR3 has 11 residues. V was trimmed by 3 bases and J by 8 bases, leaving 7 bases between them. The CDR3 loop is CASSFGTEAFF. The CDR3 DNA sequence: TGTGCCAGCAGTTTCGGGACAGAAGCTTTCTTT.

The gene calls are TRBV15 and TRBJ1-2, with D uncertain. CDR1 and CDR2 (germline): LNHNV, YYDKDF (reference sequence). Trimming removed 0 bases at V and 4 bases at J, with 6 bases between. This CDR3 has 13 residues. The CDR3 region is CATSREEGYGYTF. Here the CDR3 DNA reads TGTGCCACCAGCAGAGAGGAGGGCTATGGCTACACCTTC.

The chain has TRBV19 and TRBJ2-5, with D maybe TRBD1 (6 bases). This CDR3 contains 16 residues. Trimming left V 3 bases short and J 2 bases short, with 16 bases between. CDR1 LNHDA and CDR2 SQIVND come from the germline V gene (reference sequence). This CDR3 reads CASSMSARGGQETQYF. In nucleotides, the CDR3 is TGTGCCAGTAGTATGTCTGCCAGGGGCGGACAAGAGACCCAGTACTTC.

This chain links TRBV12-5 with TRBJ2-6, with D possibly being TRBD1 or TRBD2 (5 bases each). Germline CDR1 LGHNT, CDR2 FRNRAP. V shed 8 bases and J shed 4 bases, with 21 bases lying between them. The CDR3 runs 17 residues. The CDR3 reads CASSGTPGVSGANVLTF. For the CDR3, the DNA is TGTGCTAGTTCCGGGACCCCCGGAGTCTCCGGGGCCAACGTCCTGACTTTC.

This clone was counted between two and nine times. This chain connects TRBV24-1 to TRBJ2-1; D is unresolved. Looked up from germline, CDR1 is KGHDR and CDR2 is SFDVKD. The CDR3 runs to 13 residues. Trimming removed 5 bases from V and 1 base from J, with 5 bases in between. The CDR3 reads CATSGESYNEQFF. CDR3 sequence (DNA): TGTGCCACCAGTGGCGAATCCTACAATGAGCAGTTCTTC.

The CDR3 region is CASSSTGENGYTF. CDR3 sequence (DNA): TGTGCCAGCAGTTCGACAGGGGAAAATGGCTACACCTTC. This chain links TRBV6-5 with TRBJ1-2; 8 positions match TRBD1. The germline gives CDR1 MNHEY, CDR2 SVGAGI. This CDR3 comprises 13 residues. J was trimmed by 6 bases and V by 4 bases; bases with no gene match: 4.

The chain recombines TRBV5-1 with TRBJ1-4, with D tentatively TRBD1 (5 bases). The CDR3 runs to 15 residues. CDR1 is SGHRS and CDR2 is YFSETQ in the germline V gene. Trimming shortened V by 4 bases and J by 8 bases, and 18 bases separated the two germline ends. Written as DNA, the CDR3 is TGCGCCAGCAGCCGGGCCCAGGGAGAGGAAGAAAAACTGTTTTTT. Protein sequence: CASSRAQGEEEKLFF.

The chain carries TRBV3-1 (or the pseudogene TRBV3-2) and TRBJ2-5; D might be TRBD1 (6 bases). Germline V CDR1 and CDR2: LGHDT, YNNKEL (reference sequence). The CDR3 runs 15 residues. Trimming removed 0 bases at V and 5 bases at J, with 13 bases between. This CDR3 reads CASSQDVGAPETQYF. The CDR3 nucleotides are TGTGCCAGCAGCCAAGATGTGGGGGCCCCCGAGACCCAGTACTTC.

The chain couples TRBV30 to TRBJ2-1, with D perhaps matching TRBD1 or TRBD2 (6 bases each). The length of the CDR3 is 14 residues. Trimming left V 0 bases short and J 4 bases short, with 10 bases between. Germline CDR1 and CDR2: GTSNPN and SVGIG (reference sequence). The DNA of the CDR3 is TGTGCCTGGAGTGTACGGGGGCCGTACAATGAGCAGTTCTTC. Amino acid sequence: CAWSVRGPYNEQFF. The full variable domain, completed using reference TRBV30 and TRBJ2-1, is SQTIHQWPATLVQPVGSPLSLECTVEGTSNPNLYWYRQAAGRGLQLLFYSVGIGQISSEVPQNLSASRPQDRQFILSSKKLLLSDSGFYLCAWSVRGPYNEQFFGPGTRLTVL.

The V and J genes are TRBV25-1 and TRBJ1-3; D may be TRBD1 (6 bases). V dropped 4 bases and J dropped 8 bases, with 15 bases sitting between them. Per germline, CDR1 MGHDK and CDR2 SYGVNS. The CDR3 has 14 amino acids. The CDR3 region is CASSGGGQTHTIYF. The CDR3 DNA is TGTGCCAGCAGTGGTGGGGGCCAAACCCACACCATATATTTT.

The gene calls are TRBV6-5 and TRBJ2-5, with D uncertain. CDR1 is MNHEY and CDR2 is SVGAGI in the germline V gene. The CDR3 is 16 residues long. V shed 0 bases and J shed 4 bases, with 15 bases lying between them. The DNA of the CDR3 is TGTGCCAGCAGTTACTCTCCCGGGCCAGTGGGAGAGACCCAGTACTTC. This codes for CASSYSPGPVGETQYF.

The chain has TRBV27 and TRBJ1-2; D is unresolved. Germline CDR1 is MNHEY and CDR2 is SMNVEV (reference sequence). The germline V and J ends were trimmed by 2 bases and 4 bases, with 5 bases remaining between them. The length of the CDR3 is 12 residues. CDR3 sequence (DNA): TGTGCCAGCAGTTTAGCGGGCTATGGCTACACCTTC. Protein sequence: CASSLAGYGYTF.

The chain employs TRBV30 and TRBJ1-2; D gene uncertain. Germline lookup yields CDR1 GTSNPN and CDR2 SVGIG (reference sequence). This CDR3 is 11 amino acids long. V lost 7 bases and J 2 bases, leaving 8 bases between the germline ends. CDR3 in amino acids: CASDANYGYTF. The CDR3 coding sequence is TGTGCCTCAGACGCCAACTATGGCTACACCTTC.

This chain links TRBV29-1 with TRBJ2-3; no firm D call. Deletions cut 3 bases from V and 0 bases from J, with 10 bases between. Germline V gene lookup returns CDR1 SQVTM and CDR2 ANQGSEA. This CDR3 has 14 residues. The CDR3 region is CSVDSSSSTDTQYF. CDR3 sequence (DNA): TGCAGCGTTGACAGCAGTTCTAGCACAGATACGCAGTATTTT.

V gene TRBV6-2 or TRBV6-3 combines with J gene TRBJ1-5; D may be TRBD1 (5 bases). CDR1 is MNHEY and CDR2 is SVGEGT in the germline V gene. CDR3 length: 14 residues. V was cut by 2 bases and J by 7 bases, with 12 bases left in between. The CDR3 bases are TGTGCCAGCAGTTACCTGGCAGGGACCCAGCCCCAGCATTTT. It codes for CASSYLAGTQPQHF.

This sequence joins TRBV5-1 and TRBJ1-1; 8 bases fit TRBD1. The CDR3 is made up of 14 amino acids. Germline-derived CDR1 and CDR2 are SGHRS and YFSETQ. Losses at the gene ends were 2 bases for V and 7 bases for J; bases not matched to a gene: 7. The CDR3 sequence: CASSFFQGADEAFF. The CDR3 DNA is TGCGCCAGCAGCTTTTTTCAGGGGGCGGATGAAGCTTTCTTT. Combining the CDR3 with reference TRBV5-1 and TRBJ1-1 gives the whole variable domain KAGVTQTPRYLIKTRGQQVTLSCSPISGHRSVSWYQQTPGQGLQFLFEYFSETQRNKGNFPGRFSGRQFSNSRSEMNVSTLELGDSALYLCASSFFQGADEAFFGQGTRLTVV.

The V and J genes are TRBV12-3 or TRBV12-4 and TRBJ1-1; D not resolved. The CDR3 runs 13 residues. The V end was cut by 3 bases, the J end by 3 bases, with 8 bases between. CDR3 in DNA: TGTGCCAGCAGTTTGAGGGTAGACACTGAAGCTTTCTTT. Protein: CASSLRVDTEAFF.

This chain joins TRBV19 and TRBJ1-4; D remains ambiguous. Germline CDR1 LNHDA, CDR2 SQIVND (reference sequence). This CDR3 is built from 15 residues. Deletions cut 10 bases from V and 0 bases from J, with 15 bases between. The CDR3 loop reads CATEPGPPTNEKLFF. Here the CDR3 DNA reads TGTGCCACCGAACCGGGTCCCCCAACTAATGAAAAACTGTTTTTT.

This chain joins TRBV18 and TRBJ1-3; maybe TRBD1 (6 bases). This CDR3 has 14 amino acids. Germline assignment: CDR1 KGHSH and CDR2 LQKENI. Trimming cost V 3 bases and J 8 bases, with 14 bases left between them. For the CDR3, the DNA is TGTGCCAGCTCACCTAGGACAGAGACAGACACCATATATTTT. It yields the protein CASSPRTETDTIYF.

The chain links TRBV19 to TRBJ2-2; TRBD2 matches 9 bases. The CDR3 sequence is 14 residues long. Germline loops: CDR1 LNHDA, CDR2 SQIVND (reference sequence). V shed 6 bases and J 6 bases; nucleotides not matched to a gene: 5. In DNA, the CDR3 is TGTGCCAGTAGAGAGAGACTAGCGGCCGGGGAGCTGTTTTTT. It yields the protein CASRERLAAGELFF.

CDR3 region: CSAREVSGQYF. CDR3 DNA sequence: TGCAGTGCTAGAGAGGTTTCAGGGCAGTATTTT. V is TRBV20-1 and J is TRBJ2-3; D gene unclear. The CDR3 is 11 amino acids. Trimming stripped 0 bases from V and 11 bases from J, with 9 bases between. Germline V lookup: CDR1 DFQATT, CDR2 SNEGSKA (reference sequence).